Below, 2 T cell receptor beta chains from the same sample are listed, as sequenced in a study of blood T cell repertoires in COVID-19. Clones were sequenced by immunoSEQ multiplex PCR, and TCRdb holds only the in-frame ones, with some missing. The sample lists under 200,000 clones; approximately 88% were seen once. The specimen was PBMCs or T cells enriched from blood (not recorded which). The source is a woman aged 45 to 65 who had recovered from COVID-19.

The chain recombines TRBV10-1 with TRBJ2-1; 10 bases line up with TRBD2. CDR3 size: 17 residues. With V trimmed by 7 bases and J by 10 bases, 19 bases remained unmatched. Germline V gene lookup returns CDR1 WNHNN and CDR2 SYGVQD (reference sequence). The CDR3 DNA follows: TGCGCCAGCACCCCCAAAATTGGGCTAGCGGGGGCCGGGGAGCAGTTCTTC. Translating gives CASTPKIGLAGAGEQFF.

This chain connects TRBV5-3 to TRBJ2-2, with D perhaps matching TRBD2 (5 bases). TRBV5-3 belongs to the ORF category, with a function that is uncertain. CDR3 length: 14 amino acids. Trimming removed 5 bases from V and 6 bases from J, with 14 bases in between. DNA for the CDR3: TGTGCCAGAAGGACTAACACCGGACCCGGGGAGCTGTTTTTT. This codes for CARRTNTGPGELFF.